Each of the 4 T cell receptor beta chains below was sequenced from the same sample in a study of blood T cell repertoires in COVID-19. Some clones are missing from TCRdb's copy, which holds only in-frame ones; the method was immunoSEQ multiplex PCR. The sample includes 100,000 to 150,000 clones, about 80% of them seen just once. Sequenced: PBMCs or T cells enriched from blood (not recorded which). The receptors were gathered from a man aged 35 to 55 with acute COVID-19.

This sequence joins TRBV5-1 and TRBJ1-1; the match to TRBD1 covers 8 bases. The J segment lost 1 base and the V segment lost 2 bases, leaving 4 bases of the junction unmatched. The germline V gene has CDR1 SGHRS and CDR2 YFSETQ. CDR3 length: 15 residues. The DNA of the CDR3 is TGCGCCAGCAGCTTCCAGGGGGCCTCGAACACTGAAGCTTTCTTT. Translation: CASSFQGASNTEAFF.

This clone was seen once. The gene calls are TRBV12-3 or TRBV12-4 and TRBJ1-2; 7 bases agree with TRBD1. The junction had 7 bases not matched to a gene; V was cut back by 6 bases and J by 6 bases. The length of the CDR3 is 13 residues. The CDR3 region has the DNA TGTGCCAGCAGCCTGACAGGGCCCCATGGCTACACCTTC. It yields the protein CASSLTGPHGYTF.

This chain joins TRBV9 and TRBJ1-3; D remains unclear. This CDR3 comprises 14 residues. V gave up 6 bases and J gave up 2 bases, with 12 bases separating them. Germline V gene data show CDR1 as SGDLS and CDR2 as YYNGEE. CDR3 DNA: TGTGCCAGCACCCCGATCGGGGCTGGAAACACCATATATTTT. This translates into CASTPIGAGNTIYF.

V usage is TRBV19 and J usage is TRBJ1-3; 10 bases are shared with TRBD1. Germline V gene lookup returns CDR1 LNHDA and CDR2 SQIVND (reference sequence). Losses at the gene ends were 7 bases for V and 5 bases for J; bases not matched to a gene: 11. CDR3 length equals 16 residues. The CDR3 region has the DNA TGTGCCAGTACCATCACCGGGACAGGGGTAAGAAACACCATATATTTT. Encoded protein: CASTITGTGVRNTIYF.